This T cell receptor beta chain is from a study of CD8 T cells in ankylosing spondylitis. TCRdb independently ran MiXCR on the 5' RACE reads; one entry per CDR3 protein. The sample carries about 440,000 distinct CDR3 sequences, roughly 18% recorded once. CDR1 SGHTA and CDR2 FQGNSA come from the germline V gene. The CDR3 is 14 amino acids. V lost 1 base and J lost 2, with 8 bases in between. Comments on this clonotype: The target antigen is unknown.

Overall study findings and caveats: Under 10 highly homologous variants formed a TCR beta motif that appeared characteristic of ankylosing spondylitis blood.

Sample: blood, either unsorted or a sorted T cell fraction (not recorded which). The TCR comes from a male donor with ankylosing spondylitis. The V gene is TRBV7-2, the J gene TRBJ2-5; D is unresolved. Here the CDR3 DNA reads TGTGCCAGCAGCTTAGGTCTCTCGCAAGAGACCCAGTACTTC. Protein sequence: CASSLGLSQETQYF.